The 9 T cell receptor beta chains in this list originate from one sample, sequenced in a study of T cell responses to AZD1222 COVID-19 vaccine. The table came from immunoSEQ multiplex PCR; TCRdb's copy has only in-frame clones and leaves some out. The sample shows around 110,000 clones, around 82% of them seen only once. The material was peripheral blood, obtained on day 0 of AZD1222 vaccination. The receptor set was obtained from an adult in good health.

The chain employs TRBV18 and TRBJ2-5; D perhaps matches TRBD2 (6 bases). The CDR3 loop spans 15 amino acids. Germline values: CDR1 KGHSH, CDR2 LQKENI. Trimming took 1 base from V and 4 from J, leaving 13 bases between them. The CDR3 loop reads CASSPLPGLTETQYF. The DNA for the CDR3 is TGTGCCAGCTCACCACTGCCGGGACTTACAGAGACCCAGTACTTC.

V is TRBV5-1 and J is TRBJ2-1; TRBD2 agrees at 11 bases. CDR3 length: 16 amino acids. V lost 4 bases, J lost 0 bases, and 3 bases stayed unmatched. Germline V gene sequence: CDR1 SGHRS, CDR2 YFSETQ. The CDR3 bases are TGCGCCAGCAGCCTGACTAGCGGGAACTCCTACAATGAGCAGTTCTTC. Its translation is CASSLTSGNSYNEQFF.

The V gene is TRBV5-1, the J gene TRBJ1-3; D possibly corresponds to TRBD1 (6 bases). Germline CDR1 is SGHRS and CDR2 is YFSETQ. This CDR3 has 16 amino acids. Trimming shortened V by 0 bases and J by 4 bases, and 14 bases separated the two germline ends. This CDR3 is CASSLDPQGLGNTIYF. The CDR3 coding sequence is TGCGCCAGCAGCTTGGACCCCCAGGGGCTGGGAAACACCATATATTTT.

V usage is TRBV28 and J usage is TRBJ2-1; 12 bases are shared with TRBD2. The CDR3 is 16 amino acids. Germline lookup yields CDR1 MDHEN and CDR2 SYDVKM. The V and J ends lost 1 base and 6 bases, in that order; junction bases with no gene match: 4. The CDR3, as DNA: TGTGCCAGCAGTTTATCCCGACTAGCGGGAGTCAATGAGCAGTTCTTC. Translation gives CASSLSRLAGVNEQFF.

The chain recombines TRBV5-1 with TRBJ2-7, with D possibly matching TRBD1 (6 bases). V shed 4 bases and J shed 0 bases, with 11 bases lying between them. Germline assignment: CDR1 SGHRS and CDR2 YFSETQ. This CDR3 is built from 14 residues. The DNA for the CDR3 is TGCGCCAGCAGCGCGACAGGAAGCTCCTACGAGCAGTACTTC. It is translated as CASSATGSSYEQYF.

This clone was seen a few times. The CDR3 DNA reads TGTGCCAGCAGCTTAGATGGGACAGGGGAGGACTATGGCTACACCTTC. This codes for CASSLDGTGEDYGYTF. The chain has TRBV7-8 and TRBJ1-2; 10 positions match TRBD1. This CDR3 contains 16 residues. Per germline, CDR1 SGHVS and CDR2 FQNEAQ. Trimming took 1 base from V and 3 from J; bases not matched to a gene: 5.

The chain carries TRBV7-2 and TRBJ2-3; D is unclear. The CDR3 length is 11 residues. Looked up from germline, CDR1 is SGHTA and CDR2 is FQGNSA. V lost 3 bases, J lost 8 bases, and 6 bases lay in between. CDR3 in DNA: TGTGCCAGCAGCTTGGGCAGTACGCAGTATTTT. Amino acid sequence: CASSLGSTQYF.

CDR3 amino acids: CAISGRGRALVSYNEQFF. The CDR3 DNA is TGTGCCATCAGTGGGCGGGGGAGGGCCCTCGTATCCTACAATGAGCAGTTCTTC. This chain connects TRBV10-3 to TRBJ2-1; 7 bases match TRBD2. V gave up 4 bases and J gave up 1 base; unmatched junction bases: 13. CDR3 length: 18 amino acids. Germline CDR1 and CDR2: ENHRY and SYGVKD.

The V gene is TRBV7-9, the J gene TRBJ1-2, with TRBD1 as a possible D gene (5 bases). The germline V gene has CDR1 SEHNR and CDR2 FQNEAQ (reference sequence). This CDR3 spans 15 amino acids. V was cut by 3 bases and J by 8 bases, with 19 bases left in between. CDR3 sequence (DNA): TGTGCCAGCAGCTTGGAGTACCTGCGAGGGGTAGGCTACACCTTC. Encoded protein: CASSLEYLRGVGYTF.